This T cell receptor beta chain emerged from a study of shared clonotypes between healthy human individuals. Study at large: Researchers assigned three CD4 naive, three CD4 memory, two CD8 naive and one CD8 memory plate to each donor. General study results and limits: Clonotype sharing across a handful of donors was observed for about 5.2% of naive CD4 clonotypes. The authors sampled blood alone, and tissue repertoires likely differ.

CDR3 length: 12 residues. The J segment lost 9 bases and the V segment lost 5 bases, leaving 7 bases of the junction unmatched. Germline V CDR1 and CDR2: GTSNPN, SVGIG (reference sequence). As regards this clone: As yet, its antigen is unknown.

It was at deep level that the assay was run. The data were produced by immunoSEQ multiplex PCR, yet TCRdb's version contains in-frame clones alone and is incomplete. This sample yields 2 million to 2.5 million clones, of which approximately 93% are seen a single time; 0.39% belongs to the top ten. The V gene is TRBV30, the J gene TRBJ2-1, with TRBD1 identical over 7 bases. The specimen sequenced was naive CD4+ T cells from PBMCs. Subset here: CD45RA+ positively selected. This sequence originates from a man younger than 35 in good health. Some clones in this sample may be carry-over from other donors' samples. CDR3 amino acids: CAWGDSGGEQFF. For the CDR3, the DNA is TGTGCCTGGGGGGACAGTGGGGGTGAGCAGTTCTTC.